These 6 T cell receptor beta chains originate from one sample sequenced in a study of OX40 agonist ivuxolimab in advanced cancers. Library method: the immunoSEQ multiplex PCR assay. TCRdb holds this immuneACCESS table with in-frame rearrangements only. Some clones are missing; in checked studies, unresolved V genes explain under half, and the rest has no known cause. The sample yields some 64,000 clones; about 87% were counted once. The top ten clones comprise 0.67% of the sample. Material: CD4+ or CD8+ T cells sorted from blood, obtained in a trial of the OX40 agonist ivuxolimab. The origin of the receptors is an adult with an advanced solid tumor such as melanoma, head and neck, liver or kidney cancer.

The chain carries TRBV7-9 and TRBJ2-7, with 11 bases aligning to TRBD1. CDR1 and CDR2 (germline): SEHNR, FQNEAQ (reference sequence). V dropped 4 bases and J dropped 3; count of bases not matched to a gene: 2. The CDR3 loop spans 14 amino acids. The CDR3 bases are TGTGCCAGCAGCTCCGGGACAGGGGGCTACGAGCAGTACTTC. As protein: CASSSGTGGYEQYF. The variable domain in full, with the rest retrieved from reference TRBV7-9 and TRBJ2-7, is DTGVSQNPRHKITKRGQNVTFRCDPISEHNRLYWYRQTLGQGPEFLTYFQNEAQLEKSRLLSDRFSAERPKGSFSTLEIQRTEQGDSAMYLCASSSGTGGYEQYFGPGTRLTVT.

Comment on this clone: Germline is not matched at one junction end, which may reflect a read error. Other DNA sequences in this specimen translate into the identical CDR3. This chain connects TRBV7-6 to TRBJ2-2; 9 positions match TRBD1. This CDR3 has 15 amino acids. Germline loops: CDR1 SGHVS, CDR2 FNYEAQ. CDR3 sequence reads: CASSTRDRDTGELFF. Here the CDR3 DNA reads TGCGCCAGCAGCACCCGGGACAGGGACACCGGGGAGCTGTTTTTT.

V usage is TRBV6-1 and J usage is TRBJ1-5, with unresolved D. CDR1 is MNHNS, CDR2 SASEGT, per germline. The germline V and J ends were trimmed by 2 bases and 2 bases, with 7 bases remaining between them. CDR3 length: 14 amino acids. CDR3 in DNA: TGTGCCAGCAGTGAATCGAACGGCAATCAGCCCCAGCATTTT. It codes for CASSESNGNQPQHF.

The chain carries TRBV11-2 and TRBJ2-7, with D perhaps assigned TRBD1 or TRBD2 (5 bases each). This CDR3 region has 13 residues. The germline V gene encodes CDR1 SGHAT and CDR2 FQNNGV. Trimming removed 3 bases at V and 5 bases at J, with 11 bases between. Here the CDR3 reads CASSLGRSNEQYF. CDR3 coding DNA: TGTGCCAGCAGCTTGGGACGATCCAACGAGCAGTACTTC. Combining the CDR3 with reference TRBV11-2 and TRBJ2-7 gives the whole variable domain EAGVAQSPRYKIIEKRQSVAFWCNPISGHATLYWYQQILGQGPKLLIQFQNNGVVDDSQLPKDRFSAERLKGVDSTLKIQPAKLEDSAVYLCASSLGRSNEQYFGPGTRLTVT.

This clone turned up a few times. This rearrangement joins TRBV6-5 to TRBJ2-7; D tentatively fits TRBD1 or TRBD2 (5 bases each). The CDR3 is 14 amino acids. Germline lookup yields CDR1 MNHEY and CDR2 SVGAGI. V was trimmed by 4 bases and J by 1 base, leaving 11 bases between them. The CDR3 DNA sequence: TGTGCCAGCAGTTCGGGACCGTCTTCCTACGAGCAGTACTTC. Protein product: CASSSGPSSYEQYF.

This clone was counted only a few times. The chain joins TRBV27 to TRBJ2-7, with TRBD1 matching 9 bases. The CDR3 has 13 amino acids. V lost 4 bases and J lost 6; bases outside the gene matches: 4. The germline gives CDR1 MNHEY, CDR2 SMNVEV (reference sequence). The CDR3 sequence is CASSSWDRAEQYF. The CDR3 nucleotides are TGTGCCAGCAGTTCCTGGGACAGGGCCGAGCAGTACTTC.